Listed below are T cell receptor beta chains from one sample, sequenced in a study of T cells in Graves' hyperthyroidism and ophthalmopathy. TCRdb reanalysed the multiplex PCR reads using MiXCR and keeps one entry per CDR3 protein. The table has under 700,000 distinct CDR3 sequences, 16% seen once. Sequenced input: blood. All receptors come from a young woman with Graves' hyperthyroidism. The conserved cysteine and the conserved F or W are not part of the CDR3 here. Each record gives: clone size, D gene, V gene, J gene, CDR3 protein. D genes are given only for firm matches. Part of the rows lack a size; the others show once, few, many or a class for expanded clones.

few	-	TRBV7-3	TRBJ2-7	ASSVRPGGFYEQY
-	-	TRBV19	TRBJ2-1	ASSIIAGQYNEQF
-	TRBD2	TRBV2	TRBJ2-7	ASTGLVYEQY
-	TRBD2	TRBV6-4	TRBJ2-7	ASSHLAGASEQY
few	TRBD1	TRBV2	TRBJ2-7	ASSGTGAEQY
few	TRBD2	TRBV7-6	TRBJ2-3	ASSLTSGVTDTQY
-	TRBD2	TRBV10-3	TRBJ2-3	AITGTIFADTQY
many	-	TRBV5-1	TRBJ2-7	ASSLDFSGEQY
-	TRBD2	TRBV7-2	TRBJ2-3	ASSFGGSDSTDTQY
few	TRBD1	TRBV4-3	TRBJ2-7	ASSPVPGQGTYEQY
-	-	TRBV12-3/TRBV12-4	TRBJ2-5	ASSPPSSQGAQY
-	TRBD1	TRBV19	TRBJ1-4	ASSSRDGTDIEKLF
many	-	TRBV18	TRBJ1-1	ASFPTPNTEAF
-	-	TRBV30	TRBJ1-2	ACGGDGYT
-	-	TRBV19	TRBJ2-2	ASSHYNTGELF
many	TRBD1	TRBV12-3/TRBV12-4	TRBJ2-3	ASSRGTGDSTDTQY
-	-	TRBV6-1	TRBJ1-1	ASTGWTEAF
few	-	TRBV7-9	TRBJ1-4	ASSLDSEKLF
many	-	TRBV12-3/TRBV12-4	TRBJ2-7	ASSLLDHSYEQY
-	-	TRBV10-3	TRBJ1-5	AISEKGQNNQPQH
-	TRBD1	TRBV7-9	TRBJ1-5	ASSPDRGPNRGQPQH
-	-	TRBV11-3	TRBJ2-5	ASSKGSAGGFRDQETQY
-	-	TRBV29-1	TRBJ2-6	SVRQVSGANVLT
few	-	TRBV12-3/TRBV12-4	TRBJ2-5	ASSGHREQETQY
many	-	TRBV12-3/TRBV12-4	TRBJ2-3	ASSLDGRGGTDTQY
-	-	TRBV10-3	TRBJ1-2	AISESIRRDTPSDGYT
-	-	TRBV7-8	TRBJ1-4	ASSAQVGWEKLF
-	-	TRBV6-4	TRBJ2-5	ASSDKGKETQY
many	-	TRBV2	TRBJ1-3	ASIYGGTSSTIY
-	-	TRBV19	TRBJ1-2	ATSSGRGAFYGYT
many	-	TRBV11-2	TRBJ2-4	ASSLVPGGVKNIQY
few	TRBD1	TRBV20-1	TRBJ1-2	SARRTGRDGYT
many	-	TRBV28	TRBJ2-2	ASHSTSGLIHTGELF
few	-	TRBV6-2/TRBV6-3	TRBJ2-1	ASSYEPNEQF
-	-	TRBV12-3/TRBV12-4	TRBJ2-3	ASSGSLSGTDTRY
-	TRBD1	TRBV25-1	TRBJ1-1	ASTPTTGLTEAF
many	TRBD1	TRBV3-1	TRBJ1-1	ASSHRGDRQAF
many	TRBD2	TRBV11-2	TRBJ2-5	ASSLFGTSETQY
few	TRBD1	TRBV4-1	TRBJ2-1	ASSQAIGQGSVDNEQF
few	-	TRBV27	TRBJ2-3	ASLFGDTQY
-	-	TRBV7-2	TRBJ1-1	ASSLGYGERGKAF